The present T cell receptor beta chain was sequenced within a study of T cells in narcolepsy. Study-level information: Enrolled donors included narcolepsy type 1 or type 2 patients and healthy controls. Notes on the study in general: In some patient and control memory CD4+ samples, autoreactive clones were absent. Blood of same and different patients, but not healthy controls, reportedly held recurring autoreactive clonotypes. HCRT-specific and TRIB2-specific autoreactive clonotypes appeared among same-patient CSF and blood CD4+ clonotypes.

Data came from immunoSEQ multiplex PCR; TCRdb stores just in-frame clones and leaves some out. The sample carries some 30,000 clones, about 84% recorded once. Concerning this clone: Its antigen is still unknown.

The length of the CDR3 is 16 residues. Per the germline V gene, CDR1 is LNHDA and CDR2 is SQIVND (reference sequence). The junction had 6 bases not matched to a gene; V was cut back by 6 bases and J by 0 bases. The sequence came from a human donor with narcolepsy. The chain couples TRBV19 to TRBJ2-3; 10 bases are a match to TRBD2. The sequenced sample was CD45RA- memory CD4+ T cells from PBMCs. The CDR3 spells CASRASGGASTDTQYF. In DNA form, the CDR3 reads TGTGCCAGTAGAGCTAGCGGGGGAGCTAGCACAGATACGCAGTATTTT.